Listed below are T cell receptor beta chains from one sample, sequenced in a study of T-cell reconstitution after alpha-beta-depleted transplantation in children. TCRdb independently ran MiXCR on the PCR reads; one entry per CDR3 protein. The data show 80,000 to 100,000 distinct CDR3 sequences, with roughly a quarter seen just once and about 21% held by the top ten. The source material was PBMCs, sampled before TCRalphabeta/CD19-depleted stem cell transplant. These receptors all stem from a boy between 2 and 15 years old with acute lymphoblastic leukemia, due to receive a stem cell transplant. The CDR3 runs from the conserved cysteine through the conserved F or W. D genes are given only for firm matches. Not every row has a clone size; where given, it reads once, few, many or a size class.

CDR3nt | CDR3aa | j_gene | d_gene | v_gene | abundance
TGCAGTGCTAGAGTGGGGTACCTCTACGAGCAGTACTTC | CSARVGYLYEQYF | TRBJ2-7 | . | TRBV20-1 | few
TGTGCCAGCAGTTTCCAGTCCGGTCGCGAGCAGTACTTC | CASSFQSGREQYF | TRBJ2-7 | . | TRBV12-3/TRBV12-4 | .
TGCAGTGCTAGAGATGGCGGAGGGGCTGGGGAGCAGTTCTTC | CSARDGGGAGEQFF | TRBJ2-1 | . | TRBV20-1 | many
TGTGCCACCGAAAGGCGTAGACAGATGAACACTGAAGCTTTCTTT | CATERRRQMNTEAFF | TRBJ1-1 | . | TRBV24-1 | few
TGTGCCAGCAGCCCTTCCAGGCAGCGGGAGCTGTTTTTT | CASSPSRQRELFF | TRBJ2-2 | . | TRBV28 | .
TGTGCCAGCAGCCCCAATAGGCCGGGCGGGGAGACCCAGTACTTC | CASSPNRPGGETQYF | TRBJ2-5 | . | TRBV4-2 | .
TGCGCCAGCAGCCCCACACGGGCCGATACGCAGTATTTT | CASSPTRADTQYF | TRBJ2-3 | . | TRBV5-1 | .
TGTGCCAGCAGACAGGGTTCCAATCAGCCCCAGCATTTT | CASRQGSNQPQHF | TRBJ1-5 | . | TRBV12-3/TRBV12-4 | few
TGTGCCAGCAGTTACTCGGGGCAGGATAATTCACCCCTCCACTTT | CASSYSGQDNSPLHF | TRBJ1-6 | . | TRBV6-5 | .
TGTGCCAGCAGTTTAATGGGACAGGGGTCTGGGGCCAACGTCCTGACTTTC | CASSLMGQGSGANVLTF | TRBJ2-6 | TRBD1 | TRBV12-3/TRBV12-4 | few
TGTGCCAGCAGCTCCCGTGTGACCTTCGGGGGTGAGCAGTACTTC | CASSSRVTFGGEQYF | TRBJ2-7 | . | TRBV7-2 | .
TGTGCCAGCCGAGAAATGGCAGGTTCGGTCTACGAGCAGTACTTC | CASREMAGSVYEQYF | TRBJ2-7 | . | TRBV28 | .
TGCAGCGTTACGGTTCGTGGAACGCTAGCCAAAAACATTCAGTACTTC | CSVTVRGTLAKNIQYF | TRBJ2-4 | . | TRBV29-1 | many
TGTGCCAGTCGACAGGGTCTTAATCAGCCCCAGCATTTT | CASRQGLNQPQHF | TRBJ1-5 | TRBD1 | TRBV28 | .
TGTGCCAGCAGCCCGGACGGCTCTTATGGCTACACCTTC | CASSPDGSYGYTF | TRBJ1-2 | . | TRBV14 | once
TGTGCCAGCAGCCCGTCCCCCCAAGAGACCCAGTACTTC | CASSPSPQETQYF | TRBJ2-5 | . | TRBV7-3 | .
TGCAGTGCCCCCCCGCTGACTAGGGACACAGATACGCAGTATTTT | CSAPPLTRDTDTQYF | TRBJ2-3 | . | TRBV20-1 | few
TGCAGTGCTAGAGTTGGGCAGGCGAACAATGAGCAGTTCTTC | CSARVGQANNEQFF | TRBJ2-1 | . | TRBV20-1 | few
TGCAGTGCTCACCGCTTGGGGCGCAATGAGCAGTTCTTC | CSAHRLGRNEQFF | TRBJ2-1 | . | TRBV20-1 | few
TGTGCCAGCCAGGCCGTCTACGAGCAGTACTTC | CASQAVYEQYF | TRBJ2-7 | . | TRBV18 | few
TGCGCCAGCAGCTTGACGCAGGTCACCGGGGAGCTGTTTTTT | CASSLTQVTGELFF | TRBJ2-2 | . | TRBV5-1 | .
TGTGCCAGCAGCGAACTATCCCTCGGAGATACGCAGTATTTT | CASSELSLGDTQYF | TRBJ2-3 | . | TRBV9 | many
TGTGCCAGCAGCTTAACCGCGGAGGGGCTCTACGAGCAGTACTTC | CASSLTAEGLYEQYF | TRBJ2-7 | . | TRBV7-2 | .
TGTGCCAGCTCGTTCTGGGACAGGAGAAGGTACGAGCAGTACTTC | CASSFWDRRRYEQYF | TRBJ2-7 | TRBD1 | TRBV12-3/TRBV12-4 | .
TGCGCCAGCAGCCCGGCGGGTAGCGGACCCTACAATGAGCAGTTCTTC | CASSPAGSGPYNEQFF | TRBJ2-1 | . | TRBV5-1 | .
TGTGCCAGCAGCCCGGGACAGAGCACAGATACGCAGTATTTT | CASSPGQSTDTQYF | TRBJ2-3 | TRBD1 | TRBV11-2 | few
TGTGCCAGCACCCCACTCCGAGGGGAAGAGACCCAGTACTTC | CASTPLRGEETQYF | TRBJ2-5 | . | TRBV11-2 | .
TGCAGCGTTGAAGAAGGGCACGGTATAGCCAAAAACATTCAGTACTTC | CSVEEGHGIAKNIQYF | TRBJ2-4 | . | TRBV29-1 | once
TGCGCCAGCAGCCCCGGGACAGGTAATCAGCCCCAGCATTTT | CASSPGTGNQPQHF | TRBJ1-5 | TRBD1 | TRBV5-1 | many
TGTGCCAGCCCCGATTCTAGCGGACTGGGGGGTACCGGGGAGCTGTTTTTT | CASPDSSGLGGTGELFF | TRBJ2-2 | TRBD2 | TRBV6-5 | many
TGTGCCAGCAGTGTCAACCCTTATCAGCCCCAGCATTTT | CASSVNPYQPQHF | TRBJ1-5 | . | TRBV12-3/TRBV12-4 | many
TGTGCCAGCAGTTCGGGACTATCAGACAATGAGCAGTTCTTC | CASSSGLSDNEQFF | TRBJ2-1 | TRBD2 | TRBV12-3/TRBV12-4 | .
TGTGCCAGCAGCCAAGACTTCAGCGGAGGGACTACCGGGGAGCTGTTTTTT | CASSQDFSGGTTGELFF | TRBJ2-2 | . | TRBV3-1 | few
TGTGCCAGCAGCTTAGGAGTTCTAGCGGGAGGATTATTGGCAGATACGCAGTATTTT | CASSLGVLAGGLLADTQYF | TRBJ2-3 | TRBD2 | TRBV11-2 | .
TGTGCCTGGAAGGATCGTGAGCAGTTCTTC | CAWKDREQFF | TRBJ2-1 | . | TRBV30 | .
TGCGCCAGCAGCACCGCCGGGCGGAGCTCCTACAATGAGCAGTTCTTC | CASSTAGRSSYNEQFF | TRBJ2-1 | . | TRBV4-1 | few
TGTGCCAGCAGCTTAAGGACAGGGGGCCTCAATCAGCCCCAGCATTTT | CASSLRTGGLNQPQHF | TRBJ1-5 | TRBD1 | TRBV7-8 | few
TGTGCCAGCAGTTCTACTCTAATCTCAATGAACACTGAAGCTTTCTTT | CASSSTLISMNTEAFF | TRBJ1-1 | . | TRBV27 | .
TGCGCCAGCAGCTACACTGGCGGGAGGACCCCCGTATCCTACAATGAGCAGTTCTTC | CASSYTGGRTPVSYNEQFF | TRBJ2-1 | TRBD2 | TRBV5-1 | .
TGTGCCAGCAGCGCCCGGCGGGACAATGAGCAGTTCTTC | CASSARRDNEQFF | TRBJ2-1 | . | TRBV9 | few
TGTGCCAGCAGTTTACCCCAAGAAACCGGCTACACCTTC | CASSLPQETGYTF | TRBJ1-2 | . | TRBV28 | few
TGTGCCAGCAGCCCAGACAGGGTCACAGATACGCAGTATTTT | CASSPDRVTDTQYF | TRBJ2-3 | TRBD1 | TRBV11-2 | .
TGTGCCAGCACCCTTAGCGAGCGGGAGAGAGAGTACTTC | CASTLSEREREYF | TRBJ2-5 | TRBD2 | TRBV7-2 | many
TGTGCCAGCGGACAGGGCTTTAACTATGGCTACACCTTC | CASGQGFNYGYTF | TRBJ1-2 | TRBD1 | TRBV11-2 | few
TGCAGTGCTAGAGATCGAGCTAGCGTATACGAGCAGTACTTC | CSARDRASVYEQYF | TRBJ2-7 | . | TRBV20-1 | many
TGTGCCAGCAGCTGGACAGGGGACACTGAAGCTTTCTTT | CASSWTGDTEAFF | TRBJ1-1 | TRBD1 | TRBV9 | few
TGTGCCAGCAGGATCACAGGGGCTAACACCGGGGAGCTGTTTTTT | CASRITGANTGELFF | TRBJ2-2 | TRBD1 | TRBV11-2 | .
TGTGCCAGTAGTCCGCAGGGGGCGAGCTCTGGGGCCAACGTCCTGACTTTC | CASSPQGASSGANVLTF | TRBJ2-6 | TRBD1 | TRBV19 | .
TGCAGTGCTATCGGTCGGGGGCTCGGCCCTAAAACGCGGAATGAGCAGTTCTTC | CSAIGRGLGPKTRNEQFF | TRBJ2-1 | . | TRBV20-1 | .